One sample yielded the 32 T cell receptor beta chains listed below, sequenced in a study of blood T cell repertoires in COVID-19. Measured with immunoSEQ multiplex PCR; TCRdb has only the in-frame clones, and not every one. The sample includes some 400,000 clones, just under 90% of them seen just once. The sample consisted of PBMCs or T cells enriched from blood (not recorded which). The receptors shown here come from a woman aged 25 to 39 who had recovered from COVID-19.

This chain joins TRBV7-2 and TRBJ1-2; TRBD1 matches at 8 bases. The CDR3 runs to 15 residues. Germline CDR1 SGHTA, CDR2 FQGNSA. V gave up 1 base and J gave up 7 bases; unmatched junction bases: 8. The CDR3 sequence: CASSLGHGTGRGYTF. The CDR3 DNA reads as TGTGCCAGCAGCTTAGGCCACGGGACAGGCCGTGGCTACACCTTC.

Worth noting for this clone: A junction end diverges from the germline sequence, so it may reflect a read error. Written as DNA, the CDR3 is TGTGCTAGCAGCTTAGCGGGGGGGCCGGAAGAGACCCAGTACTTC. Its protein product is CASSLAGGPEETQYF. The V gene is TRBV7-7, the J gene TRBJ2-5; 11 bases are a match to TRBD2. CDR1 and CDR2 from the germline V gene are SSHAT and FNYEAQ (reference sequence). The CDR3 contains 15 residues.

The chain links TRBV19 to TRBJ2-1; 11 nucleotides match TRBD2. The CDR3 spans 15 residues. J gave up 6 bases and V 3 bases, and 4 bases lay outside the gene matches. CDR1 is LNHDA and CDR2 is SQIVND in the germline V gene (reference sequence). CDR3 residues: CASSILAGGPNEQFF. For the CDR3, the DNA is TGTGCCAGTAGTATTCTAGCGGGGGGCCCCAATGAGCAGTTCTTC.

In this sample, this clone turned up once. The rearrangement links TRBV11-2 to TRBJ1-4; D ambiguous. Between the trimmed V and J ends, which lost 4 bases and 0 bases, there was a span of 6 bases. CDR3 length equals 14 residues. Looked up from germline, CDR1 is SGHAT and CDR2 is FQNNGV. CDR3 amino acids: CASSSHSTNEKLFF. Here the CDR3 DNA reads TGTGCCAGCAGCTCCCATTCAACTAATGAAAAACTGTTTTTT.

As regards this clone: Germline is not matched at one junction end, which may reflect a read error. The V call is TRBV7-9, the J call TRBJ2-7, with D maybe TRBD1 (6 bases). Germline V gives CDR1 SEHNR, CDR2 FQNEAQ (reference sequence). CDR3 length: 12 residues. The CDR3 DNA reads TGTGCCAGCAGCTTCCGGGACACCGGTTGGGTTTTC. Residues: CASSFRDTGWVF.

The chain carries TRBV25-1 and TRBJ2-2; 8 positions agree with TRBD2. CDR3 size: 15 residues. The germline CDR1 and CDR2 sequences are MGHDK and SYGVNS. The junction had 2 bases not matched to a gene; V was cut back by 1 base and J by 4 bases. The CDR3 DNA reads TGTGCCAGCAGTGAATTAGCGGGGCCCACCGGGGAGCTGTTTTTT. It specifies CASSELAGPTGELFF.

V is TRBV2 and J is TRBJ2-2; D perhaps matches TRBD1 (6 bases). CDR3 length: 14 residues. Germline CDR1 is SNHLY and CDR2 is FYNNEI. V was trimmed by 6 bases and J by 6 bases, leaving 14 bases between them. The CDR3 reads CASRLAGAPGELFF. In nucleotides, the CDR3 is TGTGCCAGCAGGCTAGCAGGGGCGCCCGGGGAGCTGTTTTTT. Using reference TRBV2 and TRBJ2-2 for the parts outside the CDR3, the full variable domain is EPEVTQTPSHQVTQMGQEVILRCVPISNHLYFYWYRQILGQKVEFLVSFYNNEISEKSEIFDDQFSVERPDGSNFTLKIRSTKLEDSAMYFCASRLAGAPGELFFGEGSRLTVL.

This clone appeared a single time. The chain recombines TRBV24-1 with TRBJ1-5; perhaps TRBD1 as D (5 bases). CDR3 length: 13 amino acids. Germline V gives CDR1 KGHDR, CDR2 SFDVKD. V gave up 9 bases and J gave up 7 bases, with 15 bases separating them. The CDR3 loop is CATDGGFGQPQHF. The CDR3 coding sequence is TGTGCCACCGACGGGGGATTCGGGCAGCCCCAGCATTTT.

The genes are TRBV4-2 and TRBJ1-2; D may be TRBD1 (5 bases). V shed 3 bases and J shed 14 bases, with 22 bases lying between them. Germline CDR1 LGHNA, CDR2 YNFKEQ. CDR3 length equals 14 residues. CDR3 sequence: CASSHLGREVPWTF. The CDR3, as DNA: TGTGCCAGCAGCCATCTTGGCAGGGAAGTCCCCTGGACCTTC.

The gene calls are TRBV2 and TRBJ1-4, with TRBD1 matching over 8 bases. The CDR3 runs to 15 residues. After removal of 4 bases from V and 8 bases from J, the junction contained 9 bases not matched to a gene. The V gene's germline CDR1 is SNHLY and CDR2 FYNNEI. The CDR3 here is CASSADRGFHEKLFF. CDR3 DNA: TGTGCCAGCAGTGCCGACAGGGGATTTCACGAAAAACTGTTTTTT. Drawing the rest from reference TRBV2 and TRBJ1-4, the complete variable domain is EPEVTQTPSHQVTQMGQEVILRCVPISNHLYFYWYRQILGQKVEFLVSFYNNEISEKSEIFDDQFSVERPDGSNFTLKIRSTKLEDSAMYFCASSADRGFHEKLFFGSGTQLSVL.

This chain connects TRBV24-1 to TRBJ2-3; TRBD2 is a possible D gene (6 bases). The CDR3 covers 14 residues. Per the germline V gene, CDR1 is KGHDR and CDR2 is SFDVKD. Trimming took off 8 bases at V and 6 bases at J, with 17 bases between the two ends. CDR3 bases: TGTGCCACCAATGGAGGGTGTAAAACTGATACGCAGTATTTT. This sequence encodes CATNGGCKTDTQYF.

The rearrangement links TRBV7-9 to TRBJ1-2; possibly TRBD1 for D (5 bases). Germline CDR1 reads SEHNR; CDR2 reads FQNEAQ (reference sequence). Trimming cost V 1 base and J 8 bases, with 14 bases left between them. This CDR3 comprises 14 residues. In nucleotides, the CDR3 is TGTGCCAGCAGCTTAGTCGGGGGAAGAAGCGGCTACACCTTC. Protein: CASSLVGGRSGYTF. Filled out from reference TRBV7-9 and TRBJ1-2, the complete variable domain reads DTGVSQNPRHKITKRGQNVTFRCDPISEHNRLYWYRQTLGQGPEFLTYFQNEAQLEKSRLLSDRFSAERPKGSFSTLEIQRTEQGDSAMYLCASSLVGGRSGYTFGSGTRLTVV.

Only one count was recorded for this clone. V gene TRBV27 combines with J gene TRBJ1-5; 7 bases are shared with TRBD1. CDR3 length equals 13 residues. V shed 6 bases, J shed 4 bases, and the junction held 3 bases outside the gene matches. The germline gives CDR1 MNHEY, CDR2 SMNVEV (reference sequence). DNA for the CDR3: TGTGCCAGCAGGACAGGGTATAATCAGCCCCAGCATTTT. The encoded protein is CASRTGYNQPQHF.

This clone was observed once. CDR3 sequence: CASSPKATGYNSPLHF. In nucleotides, the CDR3 is TGTGCCAGCTCACCAAAGGCAACAGGTTATAATTCACCCCTCCACTTT. The chain couples TRBV18 to TRBJ1-6, with D perhaps matching TRBD1 (5 bases). The germline CDR1 and CDR2 sequences are KGHSH and LQKENI. The V and J ends lost 2 bases and 4 bases respectively, with 12 bases between them. The CDR3 is 16 amino acids.

The V and J genes are TRBV7-2 and TRBJ1-6; a possible D gene is TRBD1 (5 bases). The CDR3 consists of 14 residues. V lost 1 base to trimming and J lost 9 bases, with 10 bases between them. The germline V gene has CDR1 SGHTA and CDR2 FQGNSA. The CDR3 region has the DNA TGTGCCAGCAGCTTAGGGCAGGGTCGTTCACCCCTCCACTTT. This codes for CASSLGQGRSPLHF.

CDR3 protein: CASSVYREGEQYF. In nucleotides, the CDR3 is TGTGCCAGCAGCGTATACAGGGAGGGCGAGCAGTACTTC. The chain couples TRBV7-9 to TRBJ2-7; a possible D gene is TRBD2 (7 bases). V shed 5 bases and J shed 6 bases, with 14 bases lying between them. The CDR3 extends over 13 amino acids. CDR1 and CDR2 (germline): SEHNR, FQNEAQ (reference sequence). Looking up the rest from reference TRBV7-9 and TRBJ2-7 gives the full variable domain: DTGVSQNPRHKITKRGQNVTFRCDPISEHNRLYWYRQTLGQGPEFLTYFQNEAQLEKSRLLSDRFSAERPKGSFSTLEIQRTEQGDSAMYLCASSVYREGEQYFGPGTRLTVT.

The chain has TRBV7-9 and TRBJ1-1; tentative D call: TRBD1 (6 bases). CDR1 is SEHNR and CDR2 is FQNEAQ in the germline V gene (reference sequence). This CDR3 is built from 14 residues. V was shortened by 4 bases and J by 4 bases, with 13 bases between the two germline ends. The CDR3: CASSSQGPGTEAFF. For the CDR3, the DNA is TGTGCCAGCAGCTCACAGGGTCCCGGCACTGAAGCTTTCTTT. Variable domain in full (rest from reference TRBV7-9 and TRBJ1-1): DTGVSQNPRHKITKRGQNVTFRCDPISEHNRLYWYRQTLGQGPEFLTYFQNEAQLEKSRLLSDRFSAERPKGSFSTLEIQRTEQGDSAMYLCASSSQGPGTEAFFGQGTRLTVV.

The sample holds a few counts of this clone. The V and J genes are TRBV2 and TRBJ2-2; D might be TRBD2 (6 bases). This CDR3 comprises 15 residues. Germline CDR1 SNHLY, CDR2 FYNNEI. V was trimmed by 10 bases and J by 0 bases, leaving 15 bases between them. The CDR3 loop is CATAPGLTNTGELFF. Written as DNA, the CDR3 is TGTGCCACCGCCCCGGGACTCACGAACACCGGGGAGCTGTTTTTT.

This chain links TRBV29-1 with TRBJ1-1; D not certain. This CDR3 region has 10 residues. Germline V CDR1 and CDR2: SQVTM, ANQGSEA. V was clipped by 2 bases and J by 7 bases, with 5 bases between them. The CDR3 sequence is CSVEQDEAFF. DNA of the CDR3: TGCAGCGTTGAACAGGATGAAGCTTTCTTT.

The chain joins TRBV24-1 to TRBJ2-2; D is possibly TRBD2 (5 bases). This CDR3 is built from 16 residues. CDR1 is KGHDR, CDR2 SFDVKD, per germline. V was trimmed by 0 bases and J by 1 base, leaving 8 bases between them. The DNA of the CDR3 is TGTGCCACCAGTGATTTGATCGGGAAGAACACCGGGGAGCTGTTTTTT. Translated, it gives CATSDLIGKNTGELFF.

The chain combines TRBV5-4 with TRBJ1-2; 8 nucleotides align to TRBD1. The CDR3 is made up of 14 amino acids. With V trimmed by 0 bases and J by 8 bases, 6 bases remained unmatched. From germline, CDR1 is SGHNT and CDR2 YYREEE (reference sequence). CDR3: CASSLADRVSGYTF. The CDR3 nucleotides are TGTGCCAGCAGCTTGGCGGACAGGGTGAGCGGCTACACCTTC.

The chain carries TRBV18 and TRBJ1-1, with a tentative D call TRBD1 (5 bases). The germline V and J ends were trimmed by 2 bases and 1 base, with 11 bases remaining between them. From germline, CDR1 is KGHSH and CDR2 LQKENI. The CDR3 is 15 residues long. Written as DNA, the CDR3 is TGTGCCAGCTCACCATTTCCAGGGTCGAACACTGAAGCTTTCTTT. Its protein product is CASSPFPGSNTEAFF.

The chain employs TRBV15 and TRBJ2-5; the D is unclear. Germline V gene lookup returns CDR1 LNHNV and CDR2 YYDKDF (reference sequence). The CDR3 loop spans 13 amino acids. V shed 1 base and J shed 5 bases, with 8 bases lying between them. CDR3 amino acids: CATSRAARETQYF. CDR3 DNA sequence: TGTGCCACCAGCAGAGCTGCCAGGGAGACCCAGTACTTC.

This chain connects TRBV5-1 to TRBJ2-3; D unclear. The V end was cut by 6 bases, the J end by 5 bases, with 19 bases between. The CDR3 is made up of 15 amino acids. Germline CDR1 and CDR2: SGHRS and YFSETQ. The CDR3 region is CASTLMKEPRDTQYF. CDR3 nucleotides: TGCGCCAGCACCCTGATGAAGGAGCCACGAGATACGCAGTATTTT.

The V gene is TRBV19, the J gene TRBJ1-5; 10 bases line up with TRBD1. Germline CDR1 reads LNHDA; CDR2 reads SQIVND (reference sequence). This CDR3 region has 15 residues. V trimming: 3 bases; J trimming: 2 bases; junction bases outside the gene matches: 1. CDR3: CASSIGTGGNQPQHF. The CDR3 DNA reads as TGTGCCAGTAGTATTGGGACAGGGGGCAATCAGCCCCAGCATTTT.

This chain joins TRBV3-1 (or the pseudogene TRBV3-2) and TRBJ1-2; no clear D gene. Trimming stripped 4 bases from V and 2 bases from J, with 11 bases between. Looked up from germline, CDR1 is LGHDT and CDR2 is YNNKEL (reference sequence). This CDR3 has 14 amino acids. The DNA of the CDR3 is TGTGCCAGCAGCCCGAGTTCACGAAACTATGGCTACACCTTC. It specifies CASSPSSRNYGYTF.

The CDR3 spells CASSLDSTGSLFGYTF. The DNA of the CDR3 is TGTGCCAGCAGCTTAGACTCAACAGGGTCCCTGTTTGGCTACACCTTC. The rearrangement links TRBV11-2 to TRBJ1-2; possible D gene TRBD1, 6 bases. The V end lost 0 bases, the J end lost 7 bases, and 18 bases lay between the germline ends. Germline values: CDR1 SGHAT, CDR2 FQNNGV. CDR3 length equals 16 residues.

The chain has TRBV5-1 and TRBJ2-2; possibly TRBD1 for D (5 bases). V was trimmed by 4 bases and J by 5 bases, leaving 15 bases between them. The germline V gene encodes CDR1 SGHRS and CDR2 YFSETQ. The CDR3 contains 15 residues. The DNA for the CDR3 is TGCGCCAGCAGCCCCAAACAGGTCCAGACCGGGGAGCTGTTTTTT. Its translation: CASSPKQVQTGELFF.

V is TRBV3-1 (or the pseudogene TRBV3-2) and J is TRBJ1-2, with D possibly being TRBD1 (6 bases). From germline, CDR1 is LGHDT and CDR2 YNNKEL (reference sequence). There are 16 residues in the CDR3. V was cut by 4 bases and J by 4 bases, with 19 bases left in between. The CDR3 sequence is CASSRRGGGAGYGYTF. CDR3 nucleotides: TGTGCCAGCAGCCGGCGTGGAGGGGGGGCTGGCTATGGCTACACCTTC.

The CDR3 coding sequence is TGTGCCAGCAGCCAAGATTCTAGCGGGAGCTTCGACACCGGGGAGCTGTTTTTT. The encoded protein is CASSQDSSGSFDTGELFF. This chain connects TRBV4-2 to TRBJ2-2, with TRBD2 matching 10 bases. Germline loops: CDR1 LGHNA, CDR2 YNFKEQ. CDR3 length: 18 amino acids. V shed 0 bases and J 3 bases; nucleotides not matched to a gene: 7.

The CDR3 region has the DNA TGCGCCAGCAGCTTGGGCGACACCTACTCTGGAAACACCATATATTTT. As protein: CASSLGDTYSGNTIYF. The chain employs TRBV5-1 and TRBJ1-3; no reliable D call. The CDR3 spans 16 residues. Trimming shortened V by 0 bases and J by 0 bases, and 10 bases separated the two germline ends. The germline CDR1 and CDR2 sequences are SGHRS and YFSETQ.

The CDR3 region has the DNA TGTGCCAGCAGTCCCATTTCCTACAGCACTGAAGCTTTCTTT. Protein product: CASSPISYSTEAFF. The rearrangement joins TRBV2 to TRBJ1-1; unclear D gene. From germline, CDR1 is SNHLY and CDR2 FYNNEI. Trimming cost V 5 bases and J 4 bases, with 14 bases left between them. CDR3 length equals 14 residues.